These T cell receptor beta chains were read from a single sample in a study of beta chain features in type 1 diabetes. The data were produced by immunoSEQ multiplex PCR, yet TCRdb's version contains in-frame clones alone and is incomplete. The sample contains roughly 500,000 clones, about an eighth of which appear only once. Sequenced: naive CD4+ T cells from blood. These receptors were taken from a woman under 30 in good health. The CDR3 runs from the conserved cysteine through the conserved F or W. Fields, in order: D gene, J gene, clone size, V gene, CDR3 DNA, CDR3 protein. D genes are given only for firm matches. Only some rows state a clone size, as once, few, many or a class for expanded clones.

d_call: .
j_call: TRBJ1-3
clone_size: few
v_call: TRBV13
cdr3_nt: TGTGCCAGCCGTGGGGCAGGGGGAAACACCATATATTTT
cdr3_aa: CASRGAGGNTIYF

d_call: .
j_call: TRBJ2-3
clone_size: .
v_call: TRBV5-1
cdr3_nt: TGCGCCAGCAGCGTGGGTACTAGCACAGATACGCAGTATTTT
cdr3_aa: CASSVGTSTDTQYF

d_call: .
j_call: TRBJ2-5
clone_size: few
v_call: TRBV29-1
cdr3_nt: TGCAGCGTCGGCGGGCTACCCCAAGAGACCCAGTACTTC
cdr3_aa: CSVGGLPQETQYF

d_call: TRBD1
j_call: TRBJ2-7
clone_size: few
v_call: TRBV13
cdr3_nt: TGTGCCAGCAGCTTAAGGACAGGGGGCCCCTACGAGCAGTACTTC
cdr3_aa: CASSLRTGGPYEQYF

d_call: TRBD1
j_call: TRBJ2-1
clone_size: few
v_call: TRBV5-4
cdr3_nt: TGTGCCAGCAGCTACCGGGACAGGGACAATGAGCAGTTCTTC
cdr3_aa: CASSYRDRDNEQFF

d_call: .
j_call: TRBJ1-2
clone_size: .
v_call: TRBV4-1
cdr3_nt: TGCGCCAGCAGCCAAGCGTGGATAACGAGCTATGGCTACACCTTC
cdr3_aa: CASSQAWITSYGYTF

d_call: .
j_call: TRBJ2-1
clone_size: few
v_call: TRBV19
cdr3_nt: TGTGCCAGTGGCCGGCGGGATCTCAATGAGCAGTTCTTC
cdr3_aa: CASGRRDLNEQFF

d_call: TRBD1
j_call: TRBJ1-2
clone_size: .
v_call: TRBV27
cdr3_nt: TGTGCCAGCAGACGGACAGGGGTTGCAAATGGCTACACCTTC
cdr3_aa: CASRRTGVANGYTF

d_call: .
j_call: TRBJ2-3
clone_size: few
v_call: TRBV18
cdr3_nt: TGTGCCAGCTCGTTACAGGGCCCGAGCACAGATACGCAGTATTTT
cdr3_aa: CASSLQGPSTDTQYF

d_call: .
j_call: TRBJ1-2
clone_size: few
v_call: TRBV29-1
cdr3_nt: TGCAGCGGTTTCCGGGTTAACTATGGCTACACCTTC
cdr3_aa: CSGFRVNYGYTF

d_call: TRBD1
j_call: TRBJ2-5
clone_size: .
v_call: TRBV7-2
cdr3_nt: TGTGCCAGCAGCCGGACAGGGCTGGAGGAGACCCAGTACTTC
cdr3_aa: CASSRTGLEETQYF

d_call: TRBD2
j_call: TRBJ2-1
clone_size: .
v_call: TRBV29-1
cdr3_nt: TGCAGCGTCGAGCCCTTGGGGGGGGTGAATGAGCAGTTCTTC
cdr3_aa: CSVEPLGGVNEQFF

d_call: .
j_call: TRBJ1-4
clone_size: .
v_call: TRBV28
cdr3_nt: TGTGCCAGCAGTCTCGGGGGGGCGGAGGAAAAACTGTTTTTT
cdr3_aa: CASSLGGAEEKLFF

d_call: .
j_call: TRBJ1-2
clone_size: few
v_call: TRBV6-6
cdr3_nt: TGTGCCAGCAGCCCCTCGCATGGCTACACCTTC
cdr3_aa: CASSPSHGYTF

d_call: .
j_call: TRBJ2-3
clone_size: few
v_call: TRBV7-2
cdr3_nt: TGTGCCAGCACCTTGGATCCGTCTAGCAGTCGGGATACGCAGTATTTT
cdr3_aa: CASTLDPSSSRDTQYF

d_call: .
j_call: TRBJ2-2
clone_size: few
v_call: TRBV5-6
cdr3_nt: TGTGCCAGCAGCTCGGACCTATGGCGGAGGAACACCGGGGAGCTGTTTTTT
cdr3_aa: CASSSDLWRRNTGELFF

d_call: .
j_call: TRBJ2-3
clone_size: .
v_call: TRBV4-3
cdr3_nt: TGCGCCAGCAGCCAAGAAGAGGCGGGCACAGATACGCAGTATTTT
cdr3_aa: CASSQEEAGTDTQYF

d_call: .
j_call: TRBJ2-4
clone_size: few
v_call: TRBV7-2
cdr3_nt: TGTGCCAGCAGCTTAGACGGGGCGAACATTCAGTACTTC
cdr3_aa: CASSLDGANIQYF

d_call: TRBD1
j_call: TRBJ2-3
clone_size: few
v_call: TRBV5-6
cdr3_nt: TGTGCCAGCGCTCACAGGGGGAGCACAGATACGCAGTATTTT
cdr3_aa: CASAHRGSTDTQYF

d_call: .
j_call: TRBJ2-7
clone_size: once
v_call: TRBV6-5
cdr3_nt: TGTGCCAGCAGTTACTCGAGAAGCGGCAGCACCTACGAGCAGTACTTC
cdr3_aa: CASSYSRSGSTYEQYF

d_call: .
j_call: TRBJ2-5
clone_size: .
v_call: TRBV7-7
cdr3_nt: TGTGCCAGCAGCTTAGGCCTTGGCGTTACAGAGACCCAGTACTTC
cdr3_aa: CASSLGLGVTETQYF

d_call: TRBD2
j_call: TRBJ2-7
clone_size: .
v_call: TRBV7-9
cdr3_nt: TGTGCCAGCAGCCCATGGCGACTAGCGGAGCAGTACTTC
cdr3_aa: CASSPWRLAEQYF

d_call: TRBD1
j_call: TRBJ2-5
clone_size: .
v_call: TRBV6-6
cdr3_nt: TGTGCCAGCAGTTCTCACAGGGGGCGCACCCAAGAGACCCAGTACTTC
cdr3_aa: CASSSHRGRTQETQYF

d_call: .
j_call: TRBJ2-1
clone_size: .
v_call: TRBV6-5
cdr3_nt: TGTGCCAGCAGTTTTATGGCAGGGTCCGTGCATGAGCAGTTCTTC
cdr3_aa: CASSFMAGSVHEQFF

d_call: .
j_call: TRBJ2-1
clone_size: .
v_call: TRBV5-1
cdr3_nt: TGCGCCAGCAGCTTGGAAGACACACTTTGGGTCTTC
cdr3_aa: CASSLEDTLWVF

d_call: .
j_call: TRBJ2-1
clone_size: .
v_call: TRBV9
cdr3_nt: TGTGCCAGCAGCGGGCAAGTGGGGATCAATGAGCAGTTCTTC
cdr3_aa: CASSGQVGINEQFF

d_call: TRBD1
j_call: TRBJ1-2
clone_size: .
v_call: TRBV25-1
cdr3_nt: TGTGCCAGCAGTGGGCCAGGGGGCGCTACGTACTATGGCTACACCTTC
cdr3_aa: CASSGPGGATYYGYTF

d_call: .
j_call: TRBJ2-1
clone_size: many
v_call: TRBV2
cdr3_nt: TGTGCCAGCAGTGAAGTATATGAGCAGTTCTTC
cdr3_aa: CASSEVYEQFF

d_call: TRBD1
j_call: TRBJ2-7
clone_size: .
v_call: TRBV15
cdr3_nt: TGTGCCACCAGCAGAGATCCGGGACAGGGTTACGAGCAGTACTTC
cdr3_aa: CATSRDPGQGYEQYF

d_call: .
j_call: TRBJ1-1
clone_size: .
v_call: TRBV7-2
cdr3_nt: TGTGCCAGCAGCCTCCAAGGAGGCCCGAACACTGAAGCTTTCTTT
cdr3_aa: CASSLQGGPNTEAFF

d_call: .
j_call: TRBJ2-5
clone_size: .
v_call: TRBV5-6
cdr3_nt: TGTGCCAGCAGCTTGTTTGGGGCATTCCAAGAGACCCAGTACTTC
cdr3_aa: CASSLFGAFQETQYF

d_call: .
j_call: TRBJ2-3
clone_size: few
v_call: TRBV7-2
cdr3_nt: TGTGCCAGCAGCTTAGTATCTCGGGCTAGCACAGATACGCAGTATTTT
cdr3_aa: CASSLVSRASTDTQYF

d_call: .
j_call: TRBJ1-5
clone_size: few
v_call: TRBV5-1
cdr3_nt: TGCGCCAGCAGCTTGGTTAGCAATCAGCCCCAGCATTTT
cdr3_aa: CASSLVSNQPQHF

d_call: .
j_call: TRBJ1-2
clone_size: .
v_call: TRBV29-1
cdr3_nt: TGCAGCGCCGGGACATCTCCTGGCTACACCTTC
cdr3_aa: CSAGTSPGYTF

d_call: .
j_call: TRBJ2-3
clone_size: .
v_call: TRBV18
cdr3_nt: TGTGCCAGCTCCCGGGTCGAGGGCACAGATACGCAGTATTTT
cdr3_aa: CASSRVEGTDTQYF

d_call: TRBD1
j_call: TRBJ2-2
clone_size: .
v_call: TRBV6-5
cdr3_nt: TGTGCCAGCACCCGGGACAGGGGCGCCGGGGAGCTGTTTTTT
cdr3_aa: CASTRDRGAGELFF

d_call: .
j_call: TRBJ1-2
clone_size: few
v_call: TRBV7-2
cdr3_nt: TGTGCCAGCAGCACCGGGACAACGGCTAACTATGGCTACACCTTC
cdr3_aa: CASSTGTTANYGYTF

d_call: TRBD1
j_call: TRBJ1-1
clone_size: few
v_call: TRBV18
cdr3_nt: TGTGCCAGCTCACGCTTGACAGGGCATAGGCCAAACACTGAAGCTTTCTTT
cdr3_aa: CASSRLTGHRPNTEAFF

d_call: .
j_call: TRBJ1-1
clone_size: .
v_call: TRBV9
cdr3_nt: TGTGCCAGCAGTTACCTTGGGGTCATGAACACTGAAGCTTTCTTT
cdr3_aa: CASSYLGVMNTEAFF

d_call: TRBD1
j_call: TRBJ1-1
clone_size: .
v_call: TRBV19
cdr3_nt: TGTGCCGGGAACAGGGGGCGCGAAGCTTTCTTT
cdr3_aa: CAGNRGREAFF

d_call: TRBD2
j_call: TRBJ2-5
clone_size: .
v_call: TRBV28
cdr3_nt: TGTGCCAGCAGTTTAAGTGGGACTAGCGGGAACCGAGAGACCCAGTACTTC
cdr3_aa: CASSLSGTSGNRETQYF

d_call: TRBD1
j_call: TRBJ2-5
clone_size: few
v_call: TRBV7-2
cdr3_nt: TGTGCCAGCAGCACACACCCGACAGGGGCGGGAGAGACCCAGTACTTC
cdr3_aa: CASSTHPTGAGETQYF

d_call: TRBD1
j_call: TRBJ1-2
clone_size: .
v_call: TRBV29-1
cdr3_nt: TGCAGCGTTGAGGGGACAGGGGTCGGTGGCTACACCTTC
cdr3_aa: CSVEGTGVGGYTF